Listed here is a single T cell receptor (beta chain). The sample has other DNA sequences that encode this CDR3 too. The data derive from a study of blood T cell repertoires in COVID-19. Measured with immunoSEQ multiplex PCR; TCRdb has only the in-frame clones, and not every one. Of around 92,000 clones in the sample, 70% to 90% were seen once. Trimming cost V 0 bases and J 10 bases, with 10 bases left between them. Germline values: CDR1 GTSNPN, CDR2 SVGIG (reference sequence). The CDR3 consists of 13 residues. The sequenced sample consisted of peripheral blood. V and J are TRBV30 and TRBJ1-6; maybe TRBD1 (6 bases). This clonotype was obtained from a woman aged 60-75 years in a cohort sampled during active or convalescent COVID-19. DNA of the CDR3: TGTGCCTGGAGTGTACAGGGCGGCTCACCCCTCCACTTT. As protein: CAWSVQGGSPLHF.